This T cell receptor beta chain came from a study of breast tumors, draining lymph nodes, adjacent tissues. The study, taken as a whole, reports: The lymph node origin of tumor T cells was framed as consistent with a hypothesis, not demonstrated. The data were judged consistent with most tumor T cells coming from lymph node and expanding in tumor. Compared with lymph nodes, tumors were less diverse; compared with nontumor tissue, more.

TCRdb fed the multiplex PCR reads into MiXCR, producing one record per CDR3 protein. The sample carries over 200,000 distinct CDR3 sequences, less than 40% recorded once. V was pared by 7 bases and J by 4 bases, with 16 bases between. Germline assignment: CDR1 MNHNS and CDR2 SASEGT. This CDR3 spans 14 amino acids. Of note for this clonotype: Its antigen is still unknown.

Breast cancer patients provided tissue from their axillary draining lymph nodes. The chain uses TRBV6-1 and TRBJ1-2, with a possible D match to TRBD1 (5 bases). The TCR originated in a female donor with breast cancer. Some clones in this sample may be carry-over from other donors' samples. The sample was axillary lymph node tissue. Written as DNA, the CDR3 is TGTGCCAGCACTCCCGAGACAGACGTCTATGGCTACACCTTC. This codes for CASTPETDVYGYTF.